The clone carrying this T cell receptor (beta chain) was counted between two and nine times. The sample carries other DNA sequences with the same CDR3. In the source study's methods: Reference gene primers were amplified, and this amplification served to estimate nucleated cell counts. TCRdb's copy holds only in-frame clones and misses some; the assay was immunoSEQ multiplex PCR. V, J and clone size reflect that table, while D and trimming were determined from the DNA. Here the sample spans 370,000 or so clones, 80% to 90% being singletons. The data are from a study of blood T cell repertoires in COVID-19. On the study more broadly: Sample material is recorded as cDNA or gDNA derived from T cells, B-cell-depleted T cells, or PBMCs.

Donors of Cohort 3 who recovered were those that had two negative PCRs, clearance, or symptom resolution. Sequenced material: PBMCs or T cells enriched from blood (not recorded which). The clonotype originates from a young man who had recovered from COVID-19.

In nucleotides, the CDR3 is TGTGCCAGCAGCTTAGGTGGGGGGAGCAATCAGCCCCAGCATTTT. It yields the protein CASSLGGGSNQPQHF. This chain joins TRBV7-2 and TRBJ1-5, with a possible D match to TRBD1 (5 bases). The V and J ends lost 1 base and 1 base respectively, with 8 bases between them. The CDR3 is 15 residues long. Germline V gene lookup returns CDR1 SGHTA and CDR2 FQGNSA. Full variable domain (missing parts from reference TRBV7-2 and TRBJ1-5): GAGVSQSPSNKVTEKGKDVELRCDPISGHTALYWYRQSLGQGLEFLIYFQGNSAPDKSGLPSDRFSAERTGGSVSTLTIQRTQQEDSAVYLCASSLGGGSNQPQHFGDGTRLSIL.